Listed below are T cell receptor beta chains from one sample, sequenced in a study of response to subunit inactivated influenza vaccine. A single record per CDR3 protein comes from TCRdb applying MiXCR to the RT-PCR reads. The top ten clones hold about 10% of a sample with more than 550,000 distinct CDR3 sequences, roughly 10% of them seen once. The source was PBMCs from blood, collected on the day of vaccination. The receptors here all came from a man aged 50-60 years who received an inactivated influenza vaccine. CDR3s include the opening cysteine and the closing phenylalanine or tryptophan. The D gene is left open where the match is weak. Clone size is not always given. Where it is, it says once, few, many or a class for expanded clones.

>many|TRBV12-3/TRBV12-4|TRBD2|TRBJ2-3
CASSSGLAGNTDTQYF
TGTGCCAGCAGCTCGGGACTAGCGGGAAACACAGATACGCAGTATTTT
>many|TRBV12-3/TRBV12-4|NA|TRBJ2-3
CASSKDGSKEASTDTQYF
TGTGCCAGCAGCAAGGACGGGAGTAAAGAAGCTAGCACAGATACGCAGTATTTT
>few|TRBV7-2|NA|TRBJ2-3
CASSVGVGRAVDTQYF
TGTGCCAGCAGCGTAGGGGTTGGCAGGGCTGTAGATACGCAGTATTTT
>NA|TRBV11-2|TRBD2|TRBJ2-2
CASSVFSGGVLNTGELFF
TGTGCCAGCAGCGTATTTAGCGGGGGGGTGTTAAACACCGGGGAGCTGTTTTTT
>NA|TRBV20-1|TRBD1|TRBJ2-1
CSARDRGLNNEQFF
TGCAGTGCCCGGGACAGGGGGTTGAACAATGAGCAGTTCTTC
>few|TRBV28|TRBD1|TRBJ2-4
CASSFRQGGNIQYF
TGTGCCAGCAGTTTCCGACAGGGGGGAAACATTCAGTACTTC
>NA|TRBV7-2|TRBD1|TRBJ2-5
CASSPRQGEGETQYF
TGTGCCAGCAGCCCCCGACAGGGGGAAGGAGAGACCCAGTACTTC
>many|TRBV10-2|NA|TRBJ2-3
CASSSGYTDTQYF
TGCGCCAGCAGCTCCGGTTACACAGATACGCAGTATTTT
>few|TRBV6-5|NA|TRBJ2-7
CASSSDSGYYEQYF
TGTGCCAGCAGTTCCGACAGTGGGTACTACGAGCAGTACTTC
>NA|TRBV29-1|NA|TRBJ2-1
CSVEGSHWTSYNEQFF
TGCAGCGTGGAAGGATCCCACTGGACCTCCTACAATGAGCAGTTCTTC
>few|TRBV2|TRBD1|TRBJ1-5
CASSQGATPQHF
TGTGCCAGCAGTCAGGGGGCGACGCCCCAGCATTTT
>many|TRBV28|NA|TRBJ1-2
CASSAEDNYGYTF
TGTGCCAGCAGCGCAGAAGACAACTATGGCTACACCTTC
>NA|TRBV4-3|NA|TRBJ2-5
CASSQDSGETQYF
TGCGCCAGCAGCCAAGATTCGGGCGAGACCCAGTACTTC
>few|TRBV7-2|NA|TRBJ2-2
CASSLAFPTGELFF
TGTGCCAGCAGCTTAGCTTTCCCCACCGGGGAGCTGTTTTTT
>few|TRBV29-1|TRBD2|TRBJ2-1
CSVAGGAGAYNEQFF
TGCAGCGTTGCGGGAGGAGCGGGTGCCTACAATGAGCAGTTCTTC
>many|TRBV2|NA|TRBJ2-7
CASSPLLGDGGQYF
TGTGCCAGCAGCCCCTTGTTGGGGGACGGAGGGCAGTACTTC
>NA|TRBV20-1|TRBD2|TRBJ2-4
CSAPPSSGRAIDIQYF
TGCAGTGCTCCCCCCTCCAGCGGGAGGGCCATCGACATTCAGTACTTC
>NA|TRBV5-4|NA|TRBJ2-5
CASSFPTGKVSETQYF
TGTGCCAGCAGCTTCCCGACAGGAAAGGTTTCAGAGACCCAGTACTTC
>many|TRBV12-3/TRBV12-4|TRBD1|TRBJ1-3
CASSRTGTGNTIYF
TGTGCCAGCAGTCGGACAGGGACTGGAAACACCATATATTTT
>NA|TRBV27|TRBD2|TRBJ2-4
CASSLFLAGGLLDQNIQYF
TGTGCCAGCAGTTTATTCCTAGCGGGGGGCCTCCTAGACCAAAACATTCAGTACTTC
>NA|TRBV12-3/TRBV12-4|TRBD2|TRBJ2-3
CASSFATGTSGRDYTDTQYF
TGTGCCAGCAGTTTCGCAACCGGGACTAGCGGGAGGGATTACACAGATACGCAGTATTTT
>few|TRBV7-9|NA|TRBJ1-4
CASSLATDLNEKLFF
TGTGCCAGCAGCTTAGCTACGGACCTGAATGAAAAACTGTTTTTT
>NA|TRBV11-1|NA|TRBJ1-2
CASSRGGVTDRQYYGYTF
TGTGCCAGCAGCCGTGGCGGTGTTACAGATCGACAATACTATGGCTACACCTTC
>few|TRBV20-1|TRBD2|TRBJ2-1
CSAARVAGVSLQFF
TGCAGTGCTGCTAGGGTAGCGGGAGTGTCCTTACAGTTCTTC